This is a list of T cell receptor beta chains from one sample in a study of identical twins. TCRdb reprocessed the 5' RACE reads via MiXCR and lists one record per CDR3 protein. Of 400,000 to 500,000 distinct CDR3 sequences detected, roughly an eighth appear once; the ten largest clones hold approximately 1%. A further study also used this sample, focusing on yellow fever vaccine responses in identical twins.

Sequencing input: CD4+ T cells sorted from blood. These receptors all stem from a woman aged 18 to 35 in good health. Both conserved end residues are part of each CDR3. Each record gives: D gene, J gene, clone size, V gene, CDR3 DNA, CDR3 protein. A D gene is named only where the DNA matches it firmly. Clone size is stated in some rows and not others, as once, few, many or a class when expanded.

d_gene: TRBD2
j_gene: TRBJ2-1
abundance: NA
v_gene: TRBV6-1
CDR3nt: TGTGCCAGCAAAGGACTAGCGGGGGCCTCCTACAATGAGCAGTTCTTC
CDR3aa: CASKGLAGASYNEQFF

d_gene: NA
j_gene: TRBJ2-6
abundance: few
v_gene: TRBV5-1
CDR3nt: TGCGCCAGCAGCTTGGGCGGTTACTCTGGGGCCAACGTCCTGACTTTC
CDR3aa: CASSLGGYSGANVLTF

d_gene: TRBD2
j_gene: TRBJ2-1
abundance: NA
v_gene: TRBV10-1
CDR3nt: TGCGCCAGCAGTGAGCCAGCGGGAGGAAGATATGAGCAGTTCTTC
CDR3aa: CASSEPAGGRYEQFF

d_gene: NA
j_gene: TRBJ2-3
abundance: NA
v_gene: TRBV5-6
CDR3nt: TGTGCCAGCAGCCTTCGTTTGGACCGGACTTATTTT
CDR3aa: CASSLRLDRTYF

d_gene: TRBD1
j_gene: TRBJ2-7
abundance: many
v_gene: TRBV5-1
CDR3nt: TGCGCCAGCAGCTTGAACCGGGACAGCACGGTGGGCCGGTACTTC
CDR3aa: CASSLNRDSTVGRYF

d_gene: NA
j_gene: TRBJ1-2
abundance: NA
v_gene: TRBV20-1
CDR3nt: TGCAGTGCCCCGCAGATTAACTATGGCTACACCTTC
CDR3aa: CSAPQINYGYTF

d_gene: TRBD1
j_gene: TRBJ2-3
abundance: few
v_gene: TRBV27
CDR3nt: TGTGCCAGCAGTACCCAGGGGGCGCGCACAGATACGCAGTATTTT
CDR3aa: CASSTQGARTDTQYF

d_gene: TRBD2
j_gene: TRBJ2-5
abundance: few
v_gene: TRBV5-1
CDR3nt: TGCGCCAGCAGCTTTGCTAGCGGGATAGTGACCCAGTACTTC
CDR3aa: CASSFASGIVTQYF

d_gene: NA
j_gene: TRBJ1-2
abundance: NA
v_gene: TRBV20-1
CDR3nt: TGCAGTGCTAGTGTTAGGGGCTATGGCTACACCTTC
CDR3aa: CSASVRGYGYTF

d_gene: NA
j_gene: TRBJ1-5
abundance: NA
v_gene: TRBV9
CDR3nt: TGTGCCAGCAGCGTAGGCGGTAGCAATCAGCCCCAGCATTTT
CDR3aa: CASSVGGSNQPQHF

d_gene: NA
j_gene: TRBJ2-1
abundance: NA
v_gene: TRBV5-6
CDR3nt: TGTGCCAGCAGCCCCAGACCCGGGACATCTGAGCAGTTCTTC
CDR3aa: CASSPRPGTSEQFF

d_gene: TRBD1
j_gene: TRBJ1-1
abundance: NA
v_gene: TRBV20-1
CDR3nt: TGCAGTGCCCGGGGACAGGTGAACACTGAAGCTTTCTTT
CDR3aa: CSARGQVNTEAFF

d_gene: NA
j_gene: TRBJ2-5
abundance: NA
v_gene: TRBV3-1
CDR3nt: TGTGCCAGCAGCCAAGGATCGACGTATACCCAGTACTTC
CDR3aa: CASSQGSTYTQYF

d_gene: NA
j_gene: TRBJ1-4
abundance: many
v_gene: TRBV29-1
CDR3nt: TGCAGCGTTGAAGGTGCAACTAATGAAAAACTGTTTTTT
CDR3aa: CSVEGATNEKLFF

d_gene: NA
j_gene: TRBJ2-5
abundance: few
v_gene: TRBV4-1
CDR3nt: TGCGCCAGCAGCGGAAGACAGGGAGGTATGGAGACCCAGTACTTC
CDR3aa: CASSGRQGGMETQYF

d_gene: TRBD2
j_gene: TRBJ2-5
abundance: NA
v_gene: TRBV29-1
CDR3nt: TGCAGCGTTGTGGTCGGGGGGGGAGAGACCCAGTACTTC
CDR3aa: CSVVVGGGETQYF

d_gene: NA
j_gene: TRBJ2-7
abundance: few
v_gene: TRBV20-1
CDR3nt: TGCAGTGCCACCCGGTCCGAACTAGCCCACGAGCAGTACTTC
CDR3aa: CSATRSELAHEQYF

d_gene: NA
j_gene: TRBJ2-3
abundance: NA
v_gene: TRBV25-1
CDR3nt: TGTGCCAGCAGTGAAGTCGGGGCAAAAGATACGCAGTATTTT
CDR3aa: CASSEVGAKDTQYF

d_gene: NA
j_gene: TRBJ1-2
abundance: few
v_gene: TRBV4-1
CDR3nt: TGCGCCAGCAGCCAAGAAAAAGTGGGGTATGGCTACACCTTC
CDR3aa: CASSQEKVGYGYTF

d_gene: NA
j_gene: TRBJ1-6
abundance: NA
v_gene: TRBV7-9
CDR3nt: TGTGCCAGCAGTTCTTTCGGGGGGAGGAATTCACCCCTCCACTTT
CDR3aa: CASSSFGGRNSPLHF